Presented here are 14 T cell receptor beta chains from one specimen sequenced in a study of technical replicates of blood from a handful of donors. Measured with immunoSEQ multiplex PCR; TCRdb has only the in-frame clones, and not every one. The sample lists 65,000 to 85,000 clones; 96% were seen once. The source material was T cells isolated from PBMCs. The receptors were gathered from a human donor in good health.

The J gene is TRBJ2-1, the V gene TRBV7-2, with D maybe TRBD1 (6 bases). The CDR3 is 13 amino acids. Trimming removed 6 bases at V and 0 bases at J, with 6 bases between. The germline V gene encodes CDR1 SGHTA and CDR2 FQGNSA. The CDR3 bases are TGTGCCAGCAGGACAGGCTCCTACAATGAGCAGTTCTTC. It codes for CASRTGSYNEQFF.

J is TRBJ2-5 and V is TRBV11-2, with a possible D match to TRBD1 (5 bases). CDR1 is SGHAT, CDR2 FQNNGV, per germline. This CDR3 comprises 12 residues. Trimming shortened V by 3 bases and J by 5 bases, and 7 bases separated the two germline ends. The CDR3 DNA is TGTGCCAGCAGCTTTTCAGGGGAGACCCAGTACTTC. This codes for CASSFSGETQYF.

Only one count was recorded for this clone. This rearrangement joins TRBV4-3 to TRBJ2-3; TRBD2 is a possible D gene (5 bases). The CDR3 loop spans 15 amino acids. The germline V gene has CDR1 LGHNA and CDR2 YSLEER. Trimming took 4 bases from V and 3 from J, leaving 14 bases between them. DNA of the CDR3: TGCGCCAGCAGCCGGAGTCCGGGAACGACAGATACGCAGTATTTT. This gives the protein CASSRSPGTTDTQYF.

V gene TRBV2 combines with J gene TRBJ2-7, with TRBD1 as a possible D gene (5 bases). This CDR3 has 13 residues. V shed 7 bases and J shed 3 bases, with 13 bases lying between them. CDR1 and CDR2 (germline): SNHLY, FYNNEI. CDR3 nucleotide sequence: TGTGCCAGCACCCAGGGATTTGGCTACGAGCAGTACTTC. Translation gives CASTQGFGYEQYF.

The chain couples TRBV15 to TRBJ1-2, with D tentatively TRBD1 (6 bases). The CDR3 length is 17 residues. CDR1 is LNHNV, CDR2 YYDKDF, per germline (reference sequence). V was trimmed by 2 bases and J by 8 bases, leaving 24 bases between them. This CDR3 is CATSRRPVGTRSEGYTF. CDR3 DNA sequence: TGTGCCACCAGCAGAAGGCCAGTCGGGACAAGGTCAGAGGGCTACACCTTC.

V is TRBV4-1 and J is TRBJ1-5; 10 positions agree with TRBD1. The germline V gene encodes CDR1 MGHRA and CDR2 YSYEKL. The trim removed 0 bases at V and 7 bases at J, leaving 6 bases unmatched. The CDR3 runs 16 residues. CDR3 coding DNA: TGCGCCAGCAGCCAAGAGGGACAGGGGTTTGCGCAGCCCCAGCATTTT. It is translated as CASSQEGQGFAQPQHF.

The chain couples TRBV9 to TRBJ1-4; 12 bases are shared with TRBD1. This CDR3 has 19 residues. CDR1 and CDR2 from the germline V gene are SGDLS and YYNGEE. J was trimmed by 2 bases and V by 3 bases; bases with no gene match: 11. The CDR3 region has the DNA TGTGCCAGCAGCGGTATCCGGGACAGGGGGCGGTCGACTAATGAAAAACTGTTTTTT. Its translation is CASSGIRDRGRSTNEKLFF. Drawing the rest from reference TRBV9 and TRBJ1-4, the complete variable domain is DSGVTQTPKHLITATGQRVTLRCSPRSGDLSVYWYQQSLDQGLQFLIQYYNGEERAKGNILERFSAQQFPDLHSELNLSSLELGDSALYFCASSGIRDRGRSTNEKLFFGSGTQLSVL.

The chain links TRBV10-1 to TRBJ1-5; D gene uncertain. Trimming pared 3 bases from V and 6 bases from J, leaving 6 bases between. This CDR3 spans 12 amino acids. Germline CDR1 WNHNN, CDR2 SYGVQD (reference sequence). CDR3 sequence reads: CASSDGGQPQHF. The CDR3 DNA reads TGCGCCAGCAGTGATGGAGGTCAGCCCCAGCATTTT.

V and J are TRBV29-1 and TRBJ2-4; weak D call: TRBD2 (6 bases). V was pared by 4 bases and J by 3 bases, with 10 bases between. Germline V gene lookup returns CDR1 SQVTM and CDR2 ANQGSEA. The CDR3 contains 13 residues. The CDR3 sequence: CSVAGRGKNIQYF. As DNA, the CDR3 is TGCAGCGTTGCCGGGAGAGGCAAAAACATTCAGTACTTC.

The count of this clone is one. This chain connects TRBV18 to TRBJ1-2; D not resolved. Germline CDR1 reads KGHSH; CDR2 reads LQKENI. The CDR3 spans 13 residues. Trimming stripped 0 bases from V and 3 bases from J, with 5 bases between. The CDR3 sequence: CASSPPAHYGYTF. Written as DNA, the CDR3 is TGTGCCAGCTCACCACCAGCTCACTATGGCTACACCTTC.

V is TRBV19 and J is TRBJ1-5; D is unclear. The germline gives CDR1 LNHDA, CDR2 SQIVND (reference sequence). The CDR3 runs 15 residues. Trimming left V 3 bases short and J 2 bases short, with 11 bases between. In nucleotides, the CDR3 is TGTGCCAGTAGTATGGGAGGGATTGGCAATCAGCCCCAGCATTTT. Protein product: CASSMGGIGNQPQHF.

V usage is TRBV29-1 and J usage is TRBJ1-1, with 10 bases matching TRBD1. CDR1 is SQVTM and CDR2 is ANQGSEA in the germline V gene. CDR3 size: 15 residues. Trimming cost V 4 bases and J 2 bases; bases outside gene matches: 7. CDR3: CSVVRTGGSNTEAFF. The CDR3 DNA is TGCAGCGTTGTCCGGACAGGGGGGTCCAACACTGAAGCTTTCTTT.

The chain carries TRBV4-1 and TRBJ1-2, with 7 bases matching TRBD1. The V segment lost 3 bases and the J segment 3 bases; nucleotides outside the gene matches: 7. The CDR3 runs to 15 residues. Germline V gene lookup returns CDR1 MGHRA and CDR2 YSYEKL. The CDR3 reads CASSQRDSAYYGYTF. Written as DNA, the CDR3 is TGCGCCAGCAGCCAGAGGGACAGCGCATACTATGGCTACACCTTC.

This chain uses TRBV11-2 with TRBJ2-1, with 12 positions matching TRBD2. Per germline, CDR1 SGHAT and CDR2 FQNNGV. The CDR3 runs to 17 residues. The V gene end was trimmed by 4 bases and the J gene end by 4 bases; junction bases not matched to a gene: 8. The CDR3 coding sequence is TGTGCCAGCAGCTCCCGGACTAGCGGGGACTTTTACAATGAGCAGTTCTTC. Translating it yields CASSSRTSGDFYNEQFF.